A selection of T cell receptor beta chains follows, all from one sample in a study of CD8 T cells in Susac syndrome. TCRdb reanalysed the immunoSEQ multiplex PCR reads using MiXCR and keeps one entry per CDR3 protein. The profile shows tens of thousands of distinct CDR3 sequences, approximately 95% of them singletons. What was sequenced was CD8+ T cells from PBMCs. These TCRs come from a human donor with Susac syndrome. CDR3s include the opening cysteine and the closing phenylalanine or tryptophan. The order of the fields is V gene, D gene, J gene, CDR3 length, CDR3 DNA, CDR3 protein. A D gene is named only where the DNA matches it firmly.

v_call: TRBV7-9
d_call: TRBD2
j_call: TRBJ2-5
cdr3_length: 13
cdr3_nt: TGTGCCAGCAGCATAAGCGGGGAAGGAACCCAGTACTTC
cdr3_aa: CASSISGEGTQYF

v_call: TRBV29-1
d_call: .
j_call: TRBJ2-1
cdr3_length: 10
cdr3_nt: TGCAGCGTTGGGCAGAATGAGCAGTTCTTC
cdr3_aa: CSVGQNEQFF

v_call: TRBV4-3
d_call: TRBD2
j_call: TRBJ2-2
cdr3_length: 17
cdr3_nt: TGCGCCAGCAGCCAAGGGACTAGCGGTTCTGGGACCGGGGAGCTGTTTTTT
cdr3_aa: CASSQGTSGSGTGELFF

v_call: TRBV30
d_call: .
j_call: TRBJ2-1
cdr3_length: 13
cdr3_nt: TGTGCCTACGCCCTTCTAGAGTACAATGAGCAGTTCTTC
cdr3_aa: CAYALLEYNEQFF

v_call: TRBV23-1
d_call: .
j_call: TRBJ2-4
cdr3_length: 19
cdr3_nt: TGCGCCAGCAGTCACCTTCCAGGCGAGACAGGTCTAGCCAAAAACATTCAGTACTTC
cdr3_aa: CASSHLPGETGLAKNIQYF

v_call: TRBV28
d_call: .
j_call: TRBJ2-1
cdr3_length: 14
cdr3_nt: TGTGCCAGCAGGAAAGGTGGTGCCTACAATGAGCAGTTCTTC
cdr3_aa: CASRKGGAYNEQFF

v_call: TRBV19
d_call: TRBD1
j_call: TRBJ1-1
cdr3_length: 12
cdr3_nt: TGTGCCAGTCGGGGGACAGGGCCTGAAGCTTTCTTT
cdr3_aa: CASRGTGPEAFF

v_call: TRBV25-1
d_call: .
j_call: TRBJ2-7
cdr3_length: 11
cdr3_nt: TGTGCCAGCAGTGACAACTACGAGCAGTACTTC
cdr3_aa: CASSDNYEQYF

v_call: TRBV5-1
d_call: .
j_call: TRBJ2-1
cdr3_length: 13
cdr3_nt: TGCGCCAGCAGCTTGGGTGGTACCAATGAGCAGTTCTTC
cdr3_aa: CASSLGGTNEQFF

v_call: TRBV6-5
d_call: .
j_call: TRBJ2-2
cdr3_length: 14
cdr3_nt: TGTGCCAGCAGTAGGACATCGAACACCGGGGAGCTGTTTTTT
cdr3_aa: CASSRTSNTGELFF

v_call: TRBV20-1
d_call: .
j_call: TRBJ1-2
cdr3_length: 14
cdr3_nt: TGCAGTGCTCCCCCTGGGGGAGGGACCTATGGCTACACCTTC
cdr3_aa: CSAPPGGGTYGYTF

v_call: TRBV9
d_call: TRBD2
j_call: TRBJ2-5
cdr3_length: 15
cdr3_nt: TGTGCCAGCAGCAACACGCGGGAGATCCAAGAGACCCAGTACTTC
cdr3_aa: CASSNTREIQETQYF

v_call: TRBV4-1
d_call: .
j_call: TRBJ2-7
cdr3_length: 15
cdr3_nt: TGCGCCAGCAGCCCTGTATGGGGGAACTCCTACGAGCAGTACTTC
cdr3_aa: CASSPVWGNSYEQYF

v_call: TRBV20-1
d_call: TRBD1
j_call: TRBJ2-7
cdr3_length: 15
cdr3_nt: TGCAGTGCGGCGTCCGGACAGGCCGCCCCACTGCCGCAGTACTTC
cdr3_aa: CSAASGQAAPLPQYF

v_call: TRBV20-1
d_call: TRBD2
j_call: TRBJ2-5
cdr3_length: 14
cdr3_nt: TGCAGTGCTCGGGGGGGCGCTCCTCAAGAGACCCAGTACTTC
cdr3_aa: CSARGGAPQETQYF

v_call: TRBV11-2
d_call: .
j_call: TRBJ1-4
cdr3_length: 14
cdr3_nt: TGTGCCAGCAGCGAAGGACAGAGCAGGGAAAAACTGTTTTTT
cdr3_aa: CASSEGQSREKLFF

v_call: TRBV19
d_call: TRBD1
j_call: TRBJ1-2
cdr3_length: 14
cdr3_nt: TGTGCCAGCTGGAGGGGACAGGGTTGGGATGGCTACACCTTC
cdr3_aa: CASWRGQGWDGYTF

v_call: TRBV7-8
d_call: TRBD2
j_call: TRBJ2-7
cdr3_length: 19
cdr3_nt: TGTGCCAGCAGCTTGCGGCTGAGCGGGGGGCCTGTGAGCTCCTACGAGCAGTACTTC
cdr3_aa: CASSLRLSGGPVSSYEQYF

v_call: TRBV19
d_call: TRBD1
j_call: TRBJ2-1
cdr3_length: 14
cdr3_nt: TGTGCCAGTAGTCTGACAGGGGCCTACAATGAGCAGTTCTTC
cdr3_aa: CASSLTGAYNEQFF

v_call: TRBV20-1
d_call: .
j_call: TRBJ1-1
cdr3_length: 10
cdr3_nt: TGCAGAGATTGGCGCACTGAAGCTTTCTTT
cdr3_aa: CRDWRTEAFF

v_call: TRBV3-1
d_call: TRBD2
j_call: TRBJ2-3
cdr3_length: 15
cdr3_nt: TGTGCCAGCAGACAGACTAGCGGGATGGGAGATACGCAGTATTTT
cdr3_aa: CASRQTSGMGDTQYF

v_call: TRBV6-5
d_call: .
j_call: TRBJ1-2
cdr3_length: 14
cdr3_nt: TGTGCCAGCAGTTACTCGGTAAAGCCTGATGGCTACACCTTC
cdr3_aa: CASSYSVKPDGYTF